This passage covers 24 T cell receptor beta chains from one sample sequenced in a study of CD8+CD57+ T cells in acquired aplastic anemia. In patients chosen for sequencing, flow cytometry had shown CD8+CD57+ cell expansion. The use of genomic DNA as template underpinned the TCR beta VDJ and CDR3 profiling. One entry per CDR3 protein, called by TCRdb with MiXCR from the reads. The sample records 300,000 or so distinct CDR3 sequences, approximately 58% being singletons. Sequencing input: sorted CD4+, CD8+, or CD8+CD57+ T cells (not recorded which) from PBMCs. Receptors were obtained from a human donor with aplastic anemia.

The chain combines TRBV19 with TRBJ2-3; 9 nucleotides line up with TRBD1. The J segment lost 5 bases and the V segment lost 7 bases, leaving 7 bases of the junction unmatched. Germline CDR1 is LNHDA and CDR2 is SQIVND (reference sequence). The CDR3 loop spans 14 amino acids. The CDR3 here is CASTPTGGQDTQYF. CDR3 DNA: TGTGCCAGTACCCCAACAGGGGGCCAAGATACGCAGTATTTT. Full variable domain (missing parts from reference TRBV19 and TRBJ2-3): DGGITQSPKYLFRKEGQNVTLSCEQNLNHDAMYWYRQDPGQGLRLIYYSQIVNDFQKGDIAEGYSVSREKKESFPLTVTSAQKNPTAFYLCASTPTGGQDTQYFGPGTRLTVL.

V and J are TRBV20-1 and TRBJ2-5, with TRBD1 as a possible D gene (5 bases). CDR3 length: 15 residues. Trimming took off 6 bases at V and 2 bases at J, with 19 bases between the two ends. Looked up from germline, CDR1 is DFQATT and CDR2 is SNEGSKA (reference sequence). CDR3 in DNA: TGCAGTGCCAGCAGCCCCATGACAGAACAAGAGACCCAGTACTTC. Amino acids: CSASSPMTEQETQYF.

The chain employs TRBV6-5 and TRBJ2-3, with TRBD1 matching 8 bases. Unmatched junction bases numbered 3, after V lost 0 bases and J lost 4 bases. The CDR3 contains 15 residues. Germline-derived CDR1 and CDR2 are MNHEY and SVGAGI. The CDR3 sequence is CASSYSKQGADTQYF. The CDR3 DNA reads TGTGCCAGCAGTTACTCGAAACAGGGGGCAGATACGCAGTATTTT.

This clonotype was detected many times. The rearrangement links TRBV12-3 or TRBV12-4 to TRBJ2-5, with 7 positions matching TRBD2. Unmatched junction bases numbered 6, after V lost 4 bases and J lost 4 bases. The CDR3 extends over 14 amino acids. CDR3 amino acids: CASSSSGVVETQYF. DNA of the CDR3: TGTGCCAGCAGTTCCAGCGGGGTGGTAGAGACCCAGTACTTC.

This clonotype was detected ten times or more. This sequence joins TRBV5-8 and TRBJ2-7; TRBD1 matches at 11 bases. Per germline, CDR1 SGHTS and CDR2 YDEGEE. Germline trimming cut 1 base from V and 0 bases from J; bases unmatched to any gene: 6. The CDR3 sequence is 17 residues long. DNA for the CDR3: TGTGCCAGCAGCTTGAGAGGAGGGACAGGGGGCTCCTACGAGCAGTACTTC. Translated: CASSLRGGTGGSYEQYF.

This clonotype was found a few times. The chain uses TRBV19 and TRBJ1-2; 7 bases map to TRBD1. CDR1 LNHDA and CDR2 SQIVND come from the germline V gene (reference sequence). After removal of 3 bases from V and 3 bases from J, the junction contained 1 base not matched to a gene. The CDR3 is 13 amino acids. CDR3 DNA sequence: TGTGCCAGTAGTATCACAGGGGACTATGGCTACACCTTC. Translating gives CASSITGDYGYTF.

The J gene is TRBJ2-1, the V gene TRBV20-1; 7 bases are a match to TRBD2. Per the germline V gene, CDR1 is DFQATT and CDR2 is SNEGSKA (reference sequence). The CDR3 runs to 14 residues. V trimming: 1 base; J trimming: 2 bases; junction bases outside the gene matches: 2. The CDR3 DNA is TGCAGTGCTAGAGCAGCGGGGACCTACAATGAGCAGTTCTTC. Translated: CSARAAGTYNEQFF.

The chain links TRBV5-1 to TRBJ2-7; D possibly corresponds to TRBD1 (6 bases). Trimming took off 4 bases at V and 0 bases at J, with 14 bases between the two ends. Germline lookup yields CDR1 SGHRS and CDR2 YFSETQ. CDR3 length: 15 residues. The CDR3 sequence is CASSPGQPSSYEQYF. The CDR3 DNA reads TGCGCCAGCAGCCCAGGACAGCCATCCTCCTACGAGCAGTACTTC. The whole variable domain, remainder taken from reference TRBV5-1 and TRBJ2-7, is KAGVTQTPRYLIKTRGQQVTLSCSPISGHRSVSWYQQTPGQGLQFLFEYFSETQRNKGNFPGRFSGRQFSNSRSEMNVSTLELGDSALYLCASSPGQPSSYEQYFGPGTRLTVT.

The CDR3 loop reads CASSEGLAGGFSYEQYF. In DNA form, the CDR3 reads TGTGCCAGCAGCGAGGGACTAGCGGGGGGCTTCTCCTACGAGCAGTACTTC. V usage is TRBV7-8 and J usage is TRBJ2-7; 15 nucleotides line up with TRBD2. The CDR3 is 17 residues long. V shed 5 bases, J shed 0 bases, and the junction held 5 bases outside the gene matches. In germline, CDR1 is SGHVS, CDR2 FQNEAQ.

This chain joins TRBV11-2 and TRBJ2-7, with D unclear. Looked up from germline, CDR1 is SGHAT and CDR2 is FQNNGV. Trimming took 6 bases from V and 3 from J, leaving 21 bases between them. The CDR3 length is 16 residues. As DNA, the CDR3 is TGTGCCAGCAGTTCTGCCGTGGGGTGGGCTAACTACGAGCAGTACTTC. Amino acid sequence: CASSSAVGWANYEQYF. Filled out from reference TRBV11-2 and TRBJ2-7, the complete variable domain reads EAGVAQSPRYKIIEKRQSVAFWCNPISGHATLYWYQQILGQGPKLLIQFQNNGVVDDSQLPKDRFSAERLKGVDSTLKIQPAKLEDSAVYLCASSSAVGWANYEQYFGPGTRLTVT.

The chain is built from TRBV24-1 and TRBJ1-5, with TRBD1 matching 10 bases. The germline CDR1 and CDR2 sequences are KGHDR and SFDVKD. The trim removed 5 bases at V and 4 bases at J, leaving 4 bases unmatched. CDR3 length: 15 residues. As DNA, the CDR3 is TGTGCCACCAGTGCCCAGGGACAGGGGAATCAGCCCCAGCATTTT. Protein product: CATSAQGQGNQPQHF.

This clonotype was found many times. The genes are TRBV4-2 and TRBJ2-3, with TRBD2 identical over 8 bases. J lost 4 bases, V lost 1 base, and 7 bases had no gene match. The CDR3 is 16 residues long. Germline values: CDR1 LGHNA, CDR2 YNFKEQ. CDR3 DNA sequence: TGTGCCAGCAGCCAAGCGGGAGGGCCTCGGTCAGATACGCAGTATTTT. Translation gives CASSQAGGPRSDTQYF.

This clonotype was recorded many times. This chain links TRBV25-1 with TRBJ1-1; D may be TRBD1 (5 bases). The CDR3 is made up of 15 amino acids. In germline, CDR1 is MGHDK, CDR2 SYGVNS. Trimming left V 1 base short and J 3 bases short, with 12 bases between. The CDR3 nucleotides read TGTGCCAGCAGTGAATTTGCAGGGTACGACACTGAAGCTTTCTTT. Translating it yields CASSEFAGYDTEAFF.

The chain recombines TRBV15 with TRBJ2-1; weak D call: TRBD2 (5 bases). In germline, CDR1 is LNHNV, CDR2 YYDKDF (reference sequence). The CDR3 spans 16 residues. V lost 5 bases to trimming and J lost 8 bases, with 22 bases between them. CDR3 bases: TGTGCCACCAGCGCACCCCATGGGCGGTTCGGGGATGAGCAGTTCTTC. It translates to CATSAPHGRFGDEQFF. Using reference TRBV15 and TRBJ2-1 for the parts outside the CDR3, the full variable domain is DAMVIQNPRYQVTQFGKPVTLSCSQTLNHNVMYWYQQKSSQAPKLLFHYYDKDFNNEADTPDNFQSRRPNTSFCFLDIRSPGLGDTAMYLCATSAPHGRFGDEQFFGPGTRLTVL.

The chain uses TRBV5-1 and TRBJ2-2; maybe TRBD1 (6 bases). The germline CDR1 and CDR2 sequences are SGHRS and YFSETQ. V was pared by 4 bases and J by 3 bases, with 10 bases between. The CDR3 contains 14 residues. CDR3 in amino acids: CASSVQGYTGELFF. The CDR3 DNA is TGCGCCAGCAGCGTGCAGGGGTACACCGGGGAGCTGTTTTTT.

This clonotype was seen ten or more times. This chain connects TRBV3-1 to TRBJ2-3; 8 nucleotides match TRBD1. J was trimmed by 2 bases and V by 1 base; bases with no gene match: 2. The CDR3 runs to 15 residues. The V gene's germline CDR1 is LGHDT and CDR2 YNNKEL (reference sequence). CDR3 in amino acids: CASSQGTGTTDTQYF. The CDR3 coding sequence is TGTGCCAGCAGCCAAGGGACAGGGACCACAGATACGCAGTATTTT.

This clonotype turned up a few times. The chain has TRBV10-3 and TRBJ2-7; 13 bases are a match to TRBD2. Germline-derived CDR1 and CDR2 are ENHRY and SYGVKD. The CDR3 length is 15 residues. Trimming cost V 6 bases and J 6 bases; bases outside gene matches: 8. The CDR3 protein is CAISERTSGGREQYF. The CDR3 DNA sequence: TGTGCCATCAGCGAAAGGACTAGCGGGGGTCGCGAGCAGTACTTC.

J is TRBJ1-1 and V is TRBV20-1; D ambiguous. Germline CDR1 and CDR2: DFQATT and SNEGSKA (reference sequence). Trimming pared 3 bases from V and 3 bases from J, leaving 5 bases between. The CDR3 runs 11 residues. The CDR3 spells CSARADTEAFF. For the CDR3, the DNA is TGCAGTGCTAGGGCCGACACTGAAGCTTTCTTT.

CDR3 coding DNA: TGCAGCGTTAGTGCAGGGGGGTCTGAAGCTTTCTTT. Amino acid sequence: CSVSAGGSEAFF. The chain couples TRBV29-1 to TRBJ1-1, with 7 bases matching TRBD1. This CDR3 comprises 12 residues. Germline CDR1 is SQVTM and CDR2 is ANQGSEA. V lost 5 bases, J lost 6 bases, and 6 bases stayed unmatched.

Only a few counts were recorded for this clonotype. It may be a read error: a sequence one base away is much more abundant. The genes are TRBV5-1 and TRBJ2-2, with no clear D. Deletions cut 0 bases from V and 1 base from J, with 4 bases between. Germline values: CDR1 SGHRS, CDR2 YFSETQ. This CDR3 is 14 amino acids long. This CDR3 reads CASSLAKNTGELFF. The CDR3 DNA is TGCGCCAGCAGCTTGGCCAAGAACACCGGGGAGCTGTTTTTT.

CDR3 bases: TGCGCCAGCAGCATCCAGGGGATGGGAGCTGAAGCTTTCTTT. Its protein is CASSIQGMGAEAFF. The chain uses TRBV5-1 and TRBJ1-1, with D possibly being TRBD1 (6 bases). The V end was cut by 4 bases, the J end by 6 bases, with 16 bases between. Germline V CDR1 and CDR2: SGHRS, YFSETQ. The CDR3 runs 14 residues.

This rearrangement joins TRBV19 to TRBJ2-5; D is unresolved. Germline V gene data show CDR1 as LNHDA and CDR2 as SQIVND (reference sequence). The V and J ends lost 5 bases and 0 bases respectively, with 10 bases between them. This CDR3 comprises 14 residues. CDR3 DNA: TGTGCCAGTAGTCTCCTGGGCGACCAAGAGACCCAGTACTTC. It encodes CASSLLGDQETQYF.

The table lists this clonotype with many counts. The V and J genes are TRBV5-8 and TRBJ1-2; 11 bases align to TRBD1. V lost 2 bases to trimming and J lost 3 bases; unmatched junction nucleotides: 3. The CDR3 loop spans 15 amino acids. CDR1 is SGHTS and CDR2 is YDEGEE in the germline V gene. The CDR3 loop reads CASSFGQGADYGYTF. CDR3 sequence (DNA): TGTGCCAGCAGCTTCGGACAGGGGGCTGACTATGGCTACACCTTC.

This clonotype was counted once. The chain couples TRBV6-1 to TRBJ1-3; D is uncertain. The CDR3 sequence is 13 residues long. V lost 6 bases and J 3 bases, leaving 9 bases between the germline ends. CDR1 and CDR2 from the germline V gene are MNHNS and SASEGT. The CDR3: CASRVGNGNTIYF. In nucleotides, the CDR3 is TGTGCCAGCAGAGTGGGCAATGGAAACACCATATATTTT.